Presented here are 10 T cell receptor beta chains from one specimen sequenced in a study of response to subunit inactivated influenza vaccine. Each CDR3 protein is one row after TCRdb ran MiXCR on the RT-PCR reads. The sample records fewer than 550,000 distinct CDR3 sequences, 25% being singletons. The material sequenced was CD4+ T cells sorted from PBMCs, taken around 5 days after vaccination. The origin of the receptors is a man between 50 and 59 years old who received an inactivated influenza vaccine.

V is TRBV6-2 or TRBV6-3 and J is TRBJ2-6, with no clear D. Germline V gene lookup returns CDR1 MNHEY and CDR2 SVGEGT. This CDR3 comprises 14 residues. The V and J ends lost 4 bases and 0 bases respectively, with 4 bases between them. CDR3 sequence: CASSFNSGANVLTF. DNA of the CDR3: TGTGCCAGCAGTTTCAACTCTGGGGCCAACGTCCTGACTTTC.

The chain joins TRBV20-1 to TRBJ2-7, with TRBD1 matching over 8 bases. This CDR3 region has 13 residues. Germline CDR1 DFQATT, CDR2 SNEGSKA (reference sequence). V lost 5 bases, J lost 3 bases, and 6 bases stayed unmatched. CDR3 protein: CSAGDRILYEQYF. The CDR3 DNA reads TGCAGTGCTGGGGACAGGATCCTCTACGAGCAGTACTTC.

The V and J genes are TRBV12-3 or TRBV12-4 and TRBJ2-3; TRBD2 matches 8 bases. The CDR3 consists of 15 residues. With 3 bases clipped from V and 5 bases from J, the junction kept 7 bases outside the gene matches. This chain's CDR3 is CASSFDGTRQDTQYF. CDR3 coding DNA: TGTGCCAGCAGTTTCGACGGGACTAGACAAGATACGCAGTATTTT.

The chain recombines TRBV11-2 with TRBJ1-3, with D possibly TRBD1 on 5 matching bases. Looked up from germline, CDR1 is SGHAT and CDR2 is FQNNGV. V lost 1 base and J 0 bases, leaving 16 bases between the germline ends. The CDR3 is 18 amino acids. The CDR3 protein is CASSLGTGTHYSGNTIYF. The DNA of the CDR3 is TGTGCCAGCAGCTTAGGCACCGGGACTCACTACTCTGGAAACACCATATATTTT.

This sequence joins TRBV4-2 and TRBJ2-7; no reliable D call. Looked up from germline, CDR1 is LGHNA and CDR2 is YNFKEQ. The CDR3 runs to 14 residues. Trimming took off 0 bases at V and 4 bases at J, with 10 bases between the two ends. The CDR3 loop reads CASSQDPDGYEQYF. The CDR3 nucleotides read TGTGCCAGCAGCCAAGATCCAGACGGATACGAGCAGTACTTC.

This rearrangement joins TRBV4-3 to TRBJ2-1, with TRBD2 matching 14 bases. The CDR3 length is 16 residues. The V segment lost 1 base and the J segment 10 bases; nucleotides outside the gene matches: 6. CDR1 and CDR2 (germline): LGHNA, YSLEER. The CDR3 nucleotides are TGCGCCAGCAGCCAAGCTGCCGGGACTAGCGGGAGAGAGCAGTTCTTC. The encoded protein is CASSQAAGTSGREQFF.

This clonotype was seen a few times. V is TRBV29-1 and J is TRBJ1-2, with TRBD1 as a possible D gene (6 bases). The germline V gene has CDR1 SQVTM and CDR2 ANQGSEA. The CDR3 length is 14 residues. Trimming stripped 4 bases from V and 4 bases from J, with 16 bases between. The CDR3 sequence: CSVASSGVGYGYTF. Written as DNA, the CDR3 is TGCAGCGTTGCCTCCTCAGGGGTGGGCTATGGCTACACCTTC.

The chain is built from TRBV6-6 and TRBJ2-3; D possibly uses TRBD1 or TRBD2 (5 bases each). V lost 6 bases and J lost 6, with 13 bases in between. Germline CDR1 reads MNHNY; CDR2 reads SVGAGI (reference sequence). The CDR3 is 13 residues long. The CDR3 bases are TGTGCCAGCAGCCCCCCGGGGCGCGATACGCAGTATTTT. Translation gives CASSPPGRDTQYF.

The chain joins TRBV4-1 to TRBJ2-1, with 10 bases that match TRBD2. CDR1 and CDR2 (germline): MGHRA, YSYEKL. This CDR3 is built from 16 residues. The trim removed 4 bases at V and 7 bases at J, leaving 10 bases unmatched. The CDR3 DNA reads TGCGCCAGCAGCCGCAGCAACGCGGGACTAGCGAATGAGCAGTTCTTC. Protein sequence: CASSRSNAGLANEQFF.

The chain couples TRBV7-9 to TRBJ2-2; the match to TRBD1 covers 9 bases. The CDR3 runs 14 residues. Unmatched junction bases numbered 6, after V lost 8 bases and J lost 5 bases. Per the germline V gene, CDR1 is SEHNR and CDR2 is FQNEAQ (reference sequence). CDR3 DNA: TGTGCCAGCCAACAGGGGGCTTGGACCGGGGAGCTGTTTTTT. It is translated as CASQQGAWTGELFF.